This entry lists 14 T cell receptor beta chains sequenced from one sample in a study of shared clonotypes between healthy human individuals. Sequenced by immunoSEQ multiplex PCR; TCRdb stores in-frame clones only, minus some. The table includes about 1,900,000 clones, approximately 94% detected once. Positive CCR7 selection of CD45RO-negative cells yielded the naive CD8 cells, and terminally differentiated effector memory CD45RA+ cells were excluded. The sequenced material came from naive CD8+ T cells sorted from blood. These receptors were taken from a young man in good health.

V gene TRBV28 combines with J gene TRBJ2-7; 10 nucleotides line up with TRBD1. This CDR3 region has 14 residues. Losses at the gene ends were 3 bases for V and 6 bases for J; bases not matched to a gene: 5. Per the germline V gene, CDR1 is MDHEN and CDR2 is SYDVKM. The CDR3 DNA reads TGTGCCAGCAGTTTGACAGGGGGCTCGCGCGAGCAGTACTTC. Translated: CASSLTGGSREQYF. Filled out from reference TRBV28 and TRBJ2-7, the complete variable domain reads DVKVTQSSRYLVKRTGEKVFLECVQDMDHENMFWYRQDPGLGLRLIYFSYDVKMKEKGDIPEGYSVSREKKERFSLILESASTNQTSMYLCASSLTGGSREQYFGPGTRLTVT.

This chain links TRBV4-3 with TRBJ2-6, with D tentatively TRBD1 (6 bases). V lost 0 bases, J lost 0 bases, and 15 bases lay in between. Germline V CDR1 and CDR2: LGHNA, YSLEER. CDR3 size: 19 residues. CDR3 sequence (DNA): TGCGCCAGCAGCCAAGAGTGGACAGAAGTCCTCTCTGGGGCCAACGTCCTGACTTTC. Translated: CASSQEWTEVLSGANVLTF.

The chain carries TRBV5-6 and TRBJ1-2; D remains unclear. Germline V gene lookup returns CDR1 SGHDT and CDR2 YYEEEE. This CDR3 region has 12 residues. V was trimmed by 0 bases and J by 7 bases, leaving 7 bases between them. CDR3 bases: TGTGCCAGCAGCTTGGTAGATGGTGGCTACACCTTC. Its protein product is CASSLVDGGYTF.

This clone was observed a single time. V is TRBV6-5 and J is TRBJ2-2; 9 bases fit TRBD2. V lost 0 bases and J lost 1; bases outside the gene matches: 0. Germline CDR1 is MNHEY and CDR2 is SVGAGI. This CDR3 has 16 residues. CDR3 sequence (DNA): TGTGCCAGCAGTTACTCGACTAGCGGGAACACCGGGGAGCTGTTTTTT. It specifies CASSYSTSGNTGELFF.

The CDR3 here is CASSPGTSGASYEQYF. CDR3 DNA sequence: TGTGCCTCCAGTCCCGGGACTAGCGGGGCGTCCTACGAGCAGTACTTC. The chain has TRBV10-3 and TRBJ2-7; TRBD2 agrees at 13 bases. Per germline, CDR1 ENHRY and CDR2 SYGVKD. V lost 11 bases, J lost 1 base, and 11 bases stayed unmatched. The CDR3 sequence is 16 residues long.

This clone appeared once. J is TRBJ2-1 and V is TRBV4-1; D uncertain. Trimming stripped 0 bases from V and 6 bases from J, with 6 bases between. There are 13 residues in the CDR3. The V gene's germline CDR1 is MGHRA and CDR2 YSYEKL. The CDR3 bases are TGCGCCAGCAGCCAAGATGGAAGCAATGAGCAGTTCTTC. Residues: CASSQDGSNEQFF.

The chain links TRBV6-1 to TRBJ2-3; TRBD1 agrees at 7 bases. Per the germline V gene, CDR1 is MNHNS and CDR2 is SASEGT. V lost 3 bases, J lost 0 bases, and 9 bases stayed unmatched. The length of the CDR3 is 17 residues. The CDR3 is CASSDRTGRASTDTQYF. The CDR3 region has the DNA TGTGCCAGCAGTGATAGGACAGGTCGTGCTAGCACAGATACGCAGTATTTT.

The V and J genes are TRBV6-5 and TRBJ2-7; D tentatively reads TRBD1 or TRBD2 (5 bases each). Germline CDR1 MNHEY, CDR2 SVGAGI. The germline V and J ends were trimmed by 4 bases and 2 bases, with 9 bases remaining between them. This CDR3 comprises 13 residues. Here the CDR3 reads CASSWGPAYEQYF. The CDR3 region has the DNA TGTGCCAGCAGTTGGGGACCGGCCTACGAGCAGTACTTC.

The chain has TRBV7-9 and TRBJ2-7; D unresolved. There are 15 residues in the CDR3. Deletions cut 4 bases from V and 2 bases from J, with 15 bases between. CDR1 and CDR2 from the germline V gene are SEHNR and FQNEAQ (reference sequence). CDR3 in amino acids: CASSYWLGQTYEQYF. CDR3 sequence (DNA): TGTGCCAGCAGCTATTGGCTTGGCCAGACCTACGAGCAGTACTTC.

This clone has a single count. The V and J genes are TRBV6-5 and TRBJ2-1; 9 nucleotides line up with TRBD1. CDR1 MNHEY and CDR2 SVGAGI come from the germline V gene. This CDR3 comprises 15 residues. V lost 2 bases and J lost 5; bases outside the gene matches: 4. The CDR3 protein is CASSYRDRANNEQFF. The CDR3 coding sequence is TGTGCCAGCAGTTACCGGGACAGGGCTAACAATGAGCAGTTCTTC.

The chain employs TRBV4-3 and TRBJ2-7; D is perhaps TRBD1 or TRBD2 (6 bases each). This CDR3 spans 13 amino acids. The V gene lost 0 bases and the J gene lost 12 bases, with 15 bases spanning the gap. Germline assignment: CDR1 LGHNA and CDR2 YSLEER. CDR3 nucleotide sequence: TGCGCCAGCAGCCAAGACTGGGGGGCCGATCTGTACTTC. Amino acids: CASSQDWGADLYF.

The chain has TRBV4-2 and TRBJ2-3, with TRBD1 identical over 10 bases. This CDR3 is built from 18 residues. Germline V CDR1 and CDR2: LGHNA, YNFKEQ. J was trimmed by 3 bases and V by 3 bases; bases with no gene match: 12. The DNA of the CDR3 is TGTGCCAGCAGCCAGGAACCGGGACAGGGGAGCTGGACAGATACGCAGTATTTT. This gives the protein CASSQEPGQGSWTDTQYF.

This clone has just one count. The same CDR3 is also encoded by other DNA sequences in this sample. The chain joins TRBV19 to TRBJ2-7; 10 positions agree with TRBD1. Unmatched junction bases numbered 4, after V lost 7 bases and J lost 4 bases. The CDR3 spans 13 residues. Per the germline V gene, CDR1 is LNHDA and CDR2 is SQIVND (reference sequence). The CDR3 is CASKDRGSYEQYF. In nucleotides, the CDR3 is TGTGCCAGTAAGGACAGGGGGTCTTACGAGCAGTACTTC.

J is TRBJ2-5 and V is TRBV5-4; TRBD2 might be the D (6 bases). The V and J ends lost 6 bases and 4 bases respectively, with 22 bases between them. The CDR3 consists of 16 residues. CDR1 is SGHNT, CDR2 YYREEE, per germline (reference sequence). The CDR3 region has the DNA TGTGCCAGCACCGTAGGGTTGGAGGGAGTTGGAGAGACCCAGTACTTC. As protein: CASTVGLEGVGETQYF.